A selection of T cell receptor beta chains follows, all from one sample in a study of PD-L1 blockade in urothelial cancer. Using immunoSEQ multiplex PCR, the repertoire was profiled, and TCRdb retains in-frame clones only, with some absent. The sample holds over 100,000 clones, around 93% seen once. The source material was PBMCs, sampled around atezolizumab (anti-PD-L1) treatment. The source of these receptors is a man between 60 and 75 years old with urothelial cancer. The CDR3 runs from the conserved cysteine through the conserved F or W. A D gene is named only where the DNA matches it firmly. Size tells how often a clone was seen (once, few, many) or the class of an expanded clone, and some rows leave it out.

abundance	v_gene	j_gene	d_gene	CDR3nt	CDR3aa
-	TRBV2	TRBJ1-5	-	TGTGCCAGCAGACGACAGCTTAATCAGCCCCAGCATTTT	CASRRQLNQPQHF
-	TRBV25-1	TRBJ1-4	TRBD1	TGTGCCAGCAGTAGGACAGGGGGAGTGGAAAAACTGTTTTTT	CASSRTGGVEKLFF
-	TRBV28	TRBJ2-1	TRBD2	TGTGCCAGCAGTTGGGGACTAGGGCCCTACAATGAGCAGTTCTTC	CASSWGLGPYNEQFF
-	TRBV9	TRBJ1-3	-	TGTGCCAGCAGCTTGGGACAACTCTTCTCTGGAAACACCATATATTTT	CASSLGQLFSGNTIYF
once	TRBV11-2	TRBJ2-3	-	TGTGCCAGCAGCGGGGAGACTAGATCGGGCACAGATACGCAGTATTTT	CASSGETRSGTDTQYF
-	TRBV28	TRBJ1-4	TRBD1	TGTGCCAGCAGGGGACAGGGGAGAACTAATGAAAAACTGTTTTTT	CASRGQGRTNEKLFF
once	TRBV5-1	TRBJ2-3	TRBD2	TGCGCCAGCAGCGAACCCCTAGCGGAAAGCACAGATACGCAGTATTTT	CASSEPLAESTDTQYF
-	TRBV5-4	TRBJ2-1	-	TGTGCCAGCAGCTTCTCGGTTAATAGCGGATACAATGAGCAGTTCTTC	CASSFSVNSGYNEQFF
-	TRBV5-1	TRBJ2-3	-	TGCGCCAGCACCCCCTTAGCGGAGATCACAGATACGCAGTATTTT	CASTPLAEITDTQYF
-	TRBV4-3	TRBJ2-1	TRBD2	TGCGCCAGCAGCCCGAAGTACTCCGGGGCTAGCGGGAGTCATCATGAGCAGTTCTTC	CASSPKYSGASGSHHEQFF
-	TRBV4-3	TRBJ1-5	TRBD1	TGCGCCAGCAGCCCGCAACCCGGGACAGGGGGTAGCAATCAGCCCCAGCATTTT	CASSPQPGTGGSNQPQHF
-	TRBV19	TRBJ1-2	-	TGTGCCAGTAGTATAGGAGGGATTCGGCAAAGTGTAGGCTACACCTTC	CASSIGGIRQSVGYTF
-	TRBV6-4	TRBJ2-3	TRBD2	TGTGCCAGCAGTGACCCCGGGGGGGCTACAGATACGCAGTATTTT	CASSDPGGATDTQYF
once	TRBV28	TRBJ2-5	-	TGTGCCAGCAGTTTCGGGGCGGGGTACCCCTCGCAAGAGACCCAGTACTTC	CASSFGAGYPSQETQYF
-	TRBV10-3	TRBJ1-3	TRBD1	TGTGCCATCAGTGACCAGGGGGCAAACTCTGGAAACACCATATATTTT	CAISDQGANSGNTIYF
-	TRBV2	TRBJ2-1	TRBD2	TGTGCCAGCAGATTTACTAGCGGGTGGGGCAATGAGCAGTTCTTC	CASRFTSGWGNEQFF
-	TRBV2	TRBJ2-7	TRBD1	TGTGCCAGCAGTGACCAGGGGGCTACCTACGAGCAGTACTTC	CASSDQGATYEQYF
-	TRBV2	TRBJ2-7	-	TGTGCCAGCAGTGAATCGACAGGCTCCTACGAGCAGTACTTC	CASSESTGSYEQYF
-	TRBV18	TRBJ1-2	TRBD1	TGTGCCAGCTCTACAGGGGGCTGGGACTATGGCTACACCTTC	CASSTGGWDYGYTF
-	TRBV11-3	TRBJ1-5	-	TGTGCCAGCAGCTTAACCACGGGAGGCAATCAGCCCCAGCATTTT	CASSLTTGGNQPQHF
-	TRBV19	TRBJ2-1	TRBD2	TGTGCCAGTACCTTTATTGGACTAGCGGAATCCTTCTACAATGAGCAGTTCTTC	CASTFIGLAESFYNEQFF
-	TRBV7-2	TRBJ1-2	-	TGTGCCAGCAGCTTAGGGACGGGAGACTATGGCTACACCTTC	CASSLGTGDYGYTF
-	TRBV21-1	TRBJ2-7	-	TGTGCCAGCAGCAAACCGATAACTTTTCCCTACGAGCAGTACTTC	CASSKPITFPYEQYF
-	TRBV18	TRBJ2-1	-	TGTGCCAGCTCACAGCAGGGTGAGCAGCTCTTC	CASSQQGEQLF
-	TRBV6-1	TRBJ2-3	-	TGTGCCAGCAGTGGGGTGACTAGACCTAGCACAGATACGCAGTATTTT	CASSGVTRPSTDTQYF
-	TRBV5-1	TRBJ2-1	-	TGCGCCAGCAGCGTCGGGGGAAGCGACAATGAGCAGTTCTTC	CASSVGGSDNEQFF
-	TRBV7-2	TRBJ2-7	TRBD2	TGTGCCAGCAGCTTAGCTTCCCGGGGGGACTCCTACGAGCAGTACTTC	CASSLASRGDSYEQYF
-	TRBV15	TRBJ2-7	TRBD1	TGTGCCACCAGCAGACCGGGACAGGATACCTACGAGCAGTACTTC	CATSRPGQDTYEQYF
-	TRBV28	TRBJ2-1	TRBD2	TGTGCCAGCAGTTCGTCGGGGGGACTAGCGGTTTACAATGAGCAGTTCTTC	CASSSSGGLAVYNEQFF
-	TRBV6-1	TRBJ2-1	TRBD2	TGTGCCAGCAGTGAACTAGCGGATAAGGATGAGCAGTTCTTC	CASSELADKDEQFF